This TCR beta chain was obtained from a study of vaccination and CD4 T cells after COVID-19. Study-wide background: Treatment of control cultures consisted of a CEFX pool, an HIV-1 Nef pool, or no peptide.

This CDR3 has 17 amino acids. Once obtained from cultured CD4+ T cells, the DNA was sequenced using the Oncomine TCR Beta short-read assay. From the PCR reads, TCRdb called clonotypes with MiXCR, one entry per CDR3 protein. The sample yields some 15,000 distinct CDR3 sequences, 30% seen once. Treatment given: roughly nine-day PBMC culture with coronavirus spike peptide pools or control peptides (ViraFEST assay). Positive PCR dates covered March to December 2020, before US Alpha, Beta and Delta variants. Broader study findings: Convalescent patients studied were relatively few, and early post-infection timepoints were absent.

Note on this clonotype: Its antigen is undetermined.

Sequenced input: cultured CD4+ T cells from blood. This receptor was identified in a human donor with COVID-19. This chain links TRBV21-1 with TRBJ1-2; the tabulated D call, TRBD1, remains unverified against the DNA. TRBV21-1 has pseudogene status. The CDR3 protein is CASSPRGTNLAGGGYTF. The CDR3 region has the DNA TGTGCCAGCAGCCCTAGGGGGACAAATCTTGCCGGGGGCGGCTACACCTTC.